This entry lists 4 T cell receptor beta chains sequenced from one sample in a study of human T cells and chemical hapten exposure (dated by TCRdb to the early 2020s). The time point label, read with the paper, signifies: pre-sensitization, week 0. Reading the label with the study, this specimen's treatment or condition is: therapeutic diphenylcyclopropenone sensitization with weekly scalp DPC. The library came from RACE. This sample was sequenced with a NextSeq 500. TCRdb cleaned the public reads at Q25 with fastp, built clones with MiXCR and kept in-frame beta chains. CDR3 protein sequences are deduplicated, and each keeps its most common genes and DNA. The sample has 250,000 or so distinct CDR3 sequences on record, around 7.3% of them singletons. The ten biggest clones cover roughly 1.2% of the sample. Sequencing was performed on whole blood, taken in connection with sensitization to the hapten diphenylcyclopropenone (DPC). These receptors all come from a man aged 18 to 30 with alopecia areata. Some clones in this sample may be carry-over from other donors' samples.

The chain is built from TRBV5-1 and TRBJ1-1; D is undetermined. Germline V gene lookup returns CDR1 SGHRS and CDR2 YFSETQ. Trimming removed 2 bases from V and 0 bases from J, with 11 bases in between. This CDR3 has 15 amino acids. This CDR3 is CASSFRVFMNTEAFF. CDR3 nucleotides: TGCGCCAGCAGCTTTAGAGTTTTCATGAACACTGAAGCTTTCTTT.

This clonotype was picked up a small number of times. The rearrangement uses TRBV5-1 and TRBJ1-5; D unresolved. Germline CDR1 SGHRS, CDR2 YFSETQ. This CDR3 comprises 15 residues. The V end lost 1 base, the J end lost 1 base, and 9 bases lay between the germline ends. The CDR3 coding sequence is TGCGCCAGCAGCTTGTTGGGCAGCAGCAATCAGCCCCAGCATTTT. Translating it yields CASSLLGSSNQPQHF.

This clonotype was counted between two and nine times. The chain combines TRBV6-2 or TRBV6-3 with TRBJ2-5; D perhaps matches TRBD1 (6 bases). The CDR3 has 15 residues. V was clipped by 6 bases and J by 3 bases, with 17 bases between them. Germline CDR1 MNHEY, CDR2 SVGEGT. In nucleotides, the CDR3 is TGTGCCAGCAGACCCCTTCTGGACAGAAAAGAGACCCAGTACTTC. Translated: CASRPLLDRKETQYF.

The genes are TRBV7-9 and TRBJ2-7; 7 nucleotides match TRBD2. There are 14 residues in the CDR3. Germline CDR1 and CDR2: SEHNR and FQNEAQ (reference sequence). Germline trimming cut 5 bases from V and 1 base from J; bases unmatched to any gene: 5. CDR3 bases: TGTGCCAGCAGCGGCCAGGGACTATCCTACGAGCAGTACTTC. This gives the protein CASSGQGLSYEQYF.